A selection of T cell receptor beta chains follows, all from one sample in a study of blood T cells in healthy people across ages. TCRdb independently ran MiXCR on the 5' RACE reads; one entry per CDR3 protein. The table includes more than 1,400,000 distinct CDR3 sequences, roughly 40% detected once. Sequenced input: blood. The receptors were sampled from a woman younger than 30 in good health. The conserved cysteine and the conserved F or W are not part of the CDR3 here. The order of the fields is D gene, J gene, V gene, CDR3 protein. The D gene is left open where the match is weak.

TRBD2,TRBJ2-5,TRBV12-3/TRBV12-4,ASSAEARGAGETQY
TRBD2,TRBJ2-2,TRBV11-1,ASSTHIRGLAGGRRTGELF
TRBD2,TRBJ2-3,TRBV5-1,ASSLGLATSMDTQY
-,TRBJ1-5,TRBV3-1,ASSQMGRGSQPQH
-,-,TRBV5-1,ASSLVPAGSSYNEQY
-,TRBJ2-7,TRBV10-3,AISESTGGYEQY
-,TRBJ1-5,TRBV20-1,SASPTGFGNQPQH
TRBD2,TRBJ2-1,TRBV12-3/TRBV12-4,ASSPLAGGPLGGYNEQF
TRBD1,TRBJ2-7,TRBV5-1,ASSSLDRENNEQY
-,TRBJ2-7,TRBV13,ASSPSGTGNSYEQY
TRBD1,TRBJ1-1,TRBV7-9,ASSVRGQNTEAF
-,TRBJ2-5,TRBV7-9,ASSWADAEGETLY
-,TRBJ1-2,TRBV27,ASSLAGTFT
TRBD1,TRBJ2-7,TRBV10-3,AITNDRDDKQY
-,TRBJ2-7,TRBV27,ASSLTSITPGEQY
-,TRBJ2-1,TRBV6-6,ASSIREWEQF
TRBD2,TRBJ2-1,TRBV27,ASSRLAGELSEQF
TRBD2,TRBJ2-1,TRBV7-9,ASWASGAHEQF
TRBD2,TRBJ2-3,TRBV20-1,SAPSGGNTDTQY
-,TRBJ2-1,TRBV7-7,ASSLGRQSYNEQF
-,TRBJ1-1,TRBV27,ASWRVNTEAF
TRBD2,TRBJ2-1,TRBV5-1,ASRAGGLNEQF
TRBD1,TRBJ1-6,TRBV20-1,SARDAPTGTVGAYNSPLH
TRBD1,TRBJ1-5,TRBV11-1,ASSLEGGGQRQPQH
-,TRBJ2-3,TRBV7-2,ASSLSQGADTQY
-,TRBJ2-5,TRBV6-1,ASSFGQEQGEAQY
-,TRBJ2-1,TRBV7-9,ASFAGYNEQF
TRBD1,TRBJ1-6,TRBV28,ASSPRTGPSSYNSPLH
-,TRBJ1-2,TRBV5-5,ASSPTRDGNYGYT
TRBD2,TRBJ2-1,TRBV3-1,ASSQKGSGRGQF
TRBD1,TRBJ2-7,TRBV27,ASKGTDSYEQY
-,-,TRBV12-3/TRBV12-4,ASSFVSSAEQY
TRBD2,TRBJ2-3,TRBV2,ASSPPSGGLTDTQY
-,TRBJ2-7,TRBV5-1,ASSPTGVGGYEQY
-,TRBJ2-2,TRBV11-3,ASSQISKNTGELF
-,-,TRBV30,ACKEDSYNEQY
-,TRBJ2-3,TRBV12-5,ASTPGSDTQY
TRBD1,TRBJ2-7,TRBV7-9,ASSLVPGQAWEEQY
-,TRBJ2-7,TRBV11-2,ASTPSNDEQY
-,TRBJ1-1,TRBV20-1,SATPAGVTEAF
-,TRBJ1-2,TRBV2,ASSGGPRGYT
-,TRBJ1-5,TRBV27,ASSTTEDSNQPQH
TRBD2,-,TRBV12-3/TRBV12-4,ASSLRGLAFGEQY
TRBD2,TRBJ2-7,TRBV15,ATSTPSGAGYEQY
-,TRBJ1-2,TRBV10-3,AISDEYRDYGYT
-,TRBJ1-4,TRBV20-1,SAPRQSNEKLF
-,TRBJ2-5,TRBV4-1,ASSQVGRRENEQY
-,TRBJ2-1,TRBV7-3,ASSLTQGPYNEQF
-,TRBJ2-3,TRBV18,ASSPRDMPQDTQY
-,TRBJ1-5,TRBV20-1,SAQRTGTTDQPQH
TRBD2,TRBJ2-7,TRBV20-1,SAPAGGRGSLHEQY
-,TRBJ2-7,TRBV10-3,AISMGSASYEQY
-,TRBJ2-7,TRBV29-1,SVVQPSYEQY